A single sample gave rise to the 28 T cell receptor beta chains below, sequenced in a study of blood T cell repertoires in COVID-19. TCRdb's copy holds only in-frame clones and misses some; the assay was immunoSEQ multiplex PCR. The data contain around 100,000 clones, 70% to 90% of them singletons. Sequencing was done on a sample of peripheral blood. Source of these receptors: a woman in her 70s who had recovered from COVID-19.

This chain connects TRBV14 to TRBJ2-7, with D possibly matching TRBD1 (6 bases). Trimming pared 4 bases from V and 3 bases from J, leaving 13 bases between. The CDR3 spans 14 residues. Looked up from germline, CDR1 is SGHDN and CDR2 is FVKESK. This CDR3 reads CASSLQGANYEQYF. CDR3 coding DNA: TGTGCCAGCAGCCTACAGGGAGCCAACTACGAGCAGTACTTC.

This chain uses TRBV6-5 with TRBJ1-1; 10 nucleotides align to TRBD1. V lost 6 bases to trimming and J lost 3 bases; unmatched junction nucleotides: 4. Germline CDR1 reads MNHEY; CDR2 reads SVGAGI. This CDR3 region has 14 residues. The CDR3 spells CASRTGTGDTEAFF. DNA for the CDR3: TGTGCCAGCAGAACCGGGACAGGGGACACTGAAGCTTTCTTT.

This chain's CDR3 is CASATGVTIGYTF. CDR3 in DNA: TGTGCCAGCGCGACAGGGGTCACGATTGGCTACACCTTC. The V and J genes are TRBV6-6 and TRBJ1-2, with 8 bases fitting TRBD1. Germline loops: CDR1 MNHNY, CDR2 SVGAGI (reference sequence). This CDR3 is 13 amino acids long. With V trimmed by 8 bases and J by 7 bases, 9 bases remained unmatched.

The V call is TRBV28, the J call TRBJ2-1, with TRBD2 identical over 10 bases. J lost 8 bases, V lost 4 bases, and 8 bases had no gene match. This CDR3 contains 15 residues. CDR1 MDHEN and CDR2 SYDVKM come from the germline V gene. The CDR3 here is CASSSPSGSGYEQFF. The CDR3 DNA is TGTGCCAGCAGTTCCCCTAGCGGGAGCGGGTATGAGCAGTTCTTC.

The chain couples TRBV11-2 to TRBJ2-2; the D gene is possibly TRBD2 (5 bases). From germline, CDR1 is SGHAT and CDR2 FQNNGV. V was shortened by 1 base and J by 1 base, with 7 bases between the two germline ends. The CDR3 runs 15 residues. The CDR3 DNA follows: TGTGCCAGCAGCTTAGTAGGAGGGAACACCGGGGAGCTGTTTTTT. This translates into CASSLVGGNTGELFF.

This chain uses TRBV4-1 with TRBJ2-7; 10 nucleotides match TRBD2. This CDR3 region has 15 residues. V shed 1 base and J 8 bases; nucleotides not matched to a gene: 8. Germline CDR1 is MGHRA and CDR2 is YSYEKL. Here the CDR3 reads CASSQGGSGRFKQYF. CDR3 coding DNA: TGCGCCAGCAGCCAAGGGGGTAGCGGGAGGTTCAAGCAGTACTTC.

The J gene is TRBJ2-5, the V gene TRBV28; no firm D call. The CDR3 is 13 residues long. Germline-derived CDR1 and CDR2 are MDHEN and SYDVKM. Trimming stripped 5 bases from V and 5 bases from J, with 12 bases between. CDR3 sequence: CASSPGPVETQYF. The CDR3, as DNA: TGTGCCAGCAGTCCCGGTCCTGTTGAGACCCAGTACTTC. Full variable domain (missing parts from reference TRBV28 and TRBJ2-5): DVKVTQSSRYLVKRTGEKVFLECVQDMDHENMFWYRQDPGLGLRLIYFSYDVKMKEKGDIPEGYSVSREKKERFSLILESASTNQTSMYLCASSPGPVETQYFGPGTRLLVL.

This clone occurred once. The rearrangement uses TRBV7-9 and TRBJ2-7, with 10 nucleotides matching TRBD2. Germline-derived CDR1 and CDR2 are SEHNR and FQNEAQ (reference sequence). The junction had 5 bases not matched to a gene; V was cut back by 2 bases and J by 7 bases. The CDR3 consists of 14 residues. The CDR3 loop reads CASSLSGRAGEQYF. The CDR3 bases are TGTGCCAGCAGCTTAAGCGGGAGGGCCGGAGAGCAGTACTTC.

A note on this clone: At one boundary the junction diverges from the germline segment, which might be a read error. The V gene is TRBV18, the J gene TRBJ2-7; TRBD1 matches at 7 bases. The CDR3 spans 13 residues. Germline values: CDR1 KGHSH, CDR2 LQKENI. The chain's CDR3 is CASSQGQSFEQYF. Written as DNA, the CDR3 is TGTGCCAGCTCACAGGGACAGTCCTTCGAGCAGTACTTC.

This sequence joins TRBV28 and TRBJ2-7; D unclear. CDR1 is MDHEN, CDR2 SYDVKM, per germline. V lost 0 bases, J lost 0 bases, and 6 bases lay in between. This CDR3 has 14 amino acids. CDR3 protein: CASSLWGSSYEQYF. Here the CDR3 DNA reads TGTGCCAGCAGTTTATGGGGCAGCTCCTACGAGCAGTACTTC.

The chain recombines TRBV10-3 with TRBJ2-7, with 10 bases fitting TRBD2. With V trimmed by 2 bases and J by 3 bases, 1 base remained unmatched. This CDR3 contains 14 residues. CDR1 ENHRY and CDR2 SYGVKD come from the germline V gene. The CDR3 is CAISEASGGYEQYF. The CDR3 DNA sequence: TGTGCCATCAGTGAGGCTAGCGGGGGCTACGAGCAGTACTTC.

The V call is TRBV2, the J call TRBJ1-5; D unresolved. This CDR3 spans 14 amino acids. Germline-derived CDR1 and CDR2 are SNHLY and FYNNEI. The ends were cut back, 6 bases at V and 6 bases at J, with 15 bases in the middle. CDR3 sequence reads: CASSDTMRAQPQHF. DNA for the CDR3: TGTGCCAGCAGCGATACGATGAGGGCTCAGCCCCAGCATTTT.

The CDR3 nucleotides are TGTGCCAGCATCAACACAGGGGGCCAAGAGACCCAGTACTTC. This sequence encodes CASINTGGQETQYF. The chain has TRBV28 and TRBJ2-5; 8 nucleotides match TRBD1. Germline values: CDR1 MDHEN, CDR2 SYDVKM. This CDR3 is 14 amino acids long. V dropped 7 bases and J dropped 1; count of bases not matched to a gene: 5.

This clone has only one observation. Here the CDR3 DNA reads TGTGCCAGCACTACCCATGCGAACGAGCAGTACTTC. Amino acids: CASTTHANEQYF. J is TRBJ2-7 and V is TRBV12-3 or TRBV12-4; D is undetermined. Trimming shortened V by 7 bases and J by 5 bases, and 12 bases separated the two germline ends. The CDR3 spans 12 residues.

The J gene is TRBJ1-2, the V gene TRBV28; a weak D match, TRBD1 (5 bases). Germline CDR1 MDHEN, CDR2 SYDVKM. The CDR3 is made up of 13 amino acids. V was clipped by 7 bases and J by 4 bases, with 13 bases between them. CDR3 sequence: CASTTGPAYGYTF. As DNA, the CDR3 is TGTGCCAGCACTACAGGACCCGCCTATGGCTACACCTTC.

J is TRBJ2-1 and V is TRBV10-3; 9 positions match TRBD2. Germline-derived CDR1 and CDR2 are ENHRY and SYGVKD. The CDR3 length is 14 residues. The V and J ends lost 10 bases and 6 bases, in that order; junction bases with no gene match: 10. The CDR3 loop is CATALAGEINEQFF. The CDR3 DNA sequence: TGTGCCACCGCACTAGCGGGCGAGATCAATGAGCAGTTCTTC.

The V and J genes are TRBV7-8 and TRBJ2-3, with 9 bases aligning to TRBD2. This CDR3 contains 18 residues. The V and J ends lost 4 bases and 2 bases, in that order; junction bases with no gene match: 13. The germline gives CDR1 SGHVS, CDR2 FQNEAQ. CDR3 protein: CASSSPRTSDGVTDTQYF. CDR3 DNA: TGTGCCAGCAGCTCCCCTAGGACTAGCGACGGGGTCACAGATACGCAGTATTTT.

This clone was recorded once. The chain is built from TRBV12-3 or TRBV12-4 and TRBJ1-2; possible D gene TRBD1, 5 bases. The CDR3 has 13 amino acids. Trimming took off 1 base at V and 8 bases at J, with 11 bases between the two ends. CDR3 residues: CASSLGQGGGYTF. As DNA, the CDR3 is TGTGCCAGCAGTTTAGGGCAGGGTGGCGGCTACACCTTC.

The chain has TRBV27 and TRBJ2-1, with 10 bases aligning to TRBD2. The J segment lost 4 bases and the V segment lost 3 bases, leaving 6 bases of the junction unmatched. CDR3 length equals 16 residues. Per the germline V gene, CDR1 is MNHEY and CDR2 is SMNVEV (reference sequence). CDR3 coding DNA: TGTGCCAGCAGTTTGGGCCTAGCGGGAGTATACAATGAGCAGTTCTTC. Translated, it gives CASSLGLAGVYNEQFF.

This chain connects TRBV5-4 to TRBJ1-4, with 7 positions matching TRBD1. Germline CDR1 reads SGHNT; CDR2 reads YYREEE (reference sequence). This CDR3 is built from 14 residues. After removal of 3 bases from V and 4 bases from J, the junction contained 3 bases not matched to a gene. CDR3: CASSSGQINEKLFF. CDR3 bases: TGTGCCAGCAGCTCGGGACAGATTAATGAAAAACTGTTTTTT. Full variable domain (missing parts from reference TRBV5-4 and TRBJ1-4): ETGVTQSPTHLIKTRGQQVTLRCSSQSGHNTVSWYQQALGQGPQFIFQYYREEENGRGNFPPRFSGLQFPNYSSELNVNALELDDSALYLCASSSGQINEKLFFGSGTQLSVL.

The gene calls are TRBV6-5 and TRBJ1-6, with D perhaps TRBD1 (5 bases). From germline, CDR1 is MNHEY and CDR2 SVGAGI. V lost 2 bases and J lost 11, with 16 bases in between. This CDR3 region has 15 residues. The CDR3 DNA follows: TGTGCCAGCAGTTACCAGGGATGGATGAGTGCACCCCTCCACTTT. This encodes CASSYQGWMSAPLHF.

The DNA for the CDR3 is TGTGCCAGCAGCCTGATACAGGGGGCGACTGAGCAGTACTTC. This translates into CASSLIQGATEQYF. The rearrangement joins TRBV5-6 to TRBJ2-7; TRBD1 matches 9 bases. This CDR3 spans 14 amino acids. The ends lost 4 bases at V and 7 bases at J; junction bases unmatched: 9. The V gene's germline CDR1 is SGHDT and CDR2 YYEEEE. The full variable domain, with the rest looked up from reference TRBV5-6 and TRBJ2-7, is DAGVTQSPTHLIKTRGQQVTLRCSPKSGHDTVSWYQQALGQGPQFIFQYYEEEERQRGNFPDRFSGHQFPNYSSELNVNALLLGDSALYLCASSLIQGATEQYFGPGTRLTVT.

This clone was observed a single time. V gene TRBV4-2 combines with J gene TRBJ2-1, with 8 bases lining up with TRBD2. Trimming removed 0 bases from V and 3 bases from J; junction bases left unmatched: 4. Germline V gives CDR1 LGHNA, CDR2 YNFKEQ. This CDR3 is built from 16 residues. The CDR3 spells CASSQESREDYNEQFF. CDR3 DNA sequence: TGTGCCAGCAGCCAAGAATCGCGGGAGGACTACAATGAGCAGTTCTTC.

The V gene is TRBV11-2, the J gene TRBJ2-1, with D maybe TRBD2 (6 bases). The CDR3 runs to 12 residues. The germline gives CDR1 SGHAT, CDR2 FQNNGV. V was pared by 11 bases and J by 4 bases, with 12 bases between. CDR3 sequence reads: CASGLAYNEQFF. CDR3 nucleotides: TGTGCCTCGGGCCTAGCGTACAATGAGCAGTTCTTC. Full variable domain (missing parts from reference TRBV11-2 and TRBJ2-1): EAGVAQSPRYKIIEKRQSVAFWCNPISGHATLYWYQQILGQGPKLLIQFQNNGVVDDSQLPKDRFSAERLKGVDSTLKIQPAKLEDSAVYLCASGLAYNEQFFGPGTRLTVL.

V and J are TRBV7-9 and TRBJ1-1; TRBD1 matches 7 bases. The CDR3 contains 14 residues. Trimming took 2 bases from V and 4 from J; bases not matched to a gene: 4. From germline, CDR1 is SEHNR and CDR2 FQNEAQ (reference sequence). CDR3 bases: TGTGCCAGCAGCTTAATCCAGGGGGGCACTGAAGCTTTCTTT. Its translation: CASSLIQGGTEAFF.

J is TRBJ1-5 and V is TRBV15; TRBD1 aligns across 10 bases. The CDR3 loop spans 15 amino acids. Germline V gives CDR1 LNHNV, CDR2 YYDKDF (reference sequence). Germline trimming cut 1 base from V and 7 bases from J; bases unmatched to any gene: 4. CDR3 loop: CATSRGGTGEQPQHF. The DNA of the CDR3 is TGTGCCACCAGCAGAGGGGGGACAGGGGAGCAGCCCCAGCATTTT.

The chain uses TRBV6-2 or TRBV6-3 and TRBJ2-5; D perhaps matches TRBD2 (7 bases). V was cut by 5 bases and J by 1 base, with 11 bases left in between. Germline CDR1 reads MNHEY; CDR2 reads SVGEGT. The CDR3 length is 14 residues. Here the CDR3 reads CASSHRGGQETQYF. CDR3 in DNA: TGTGCCAGCAGTCATAGGGGGGGCCAAGAGACCCAGTACTTC.

The CDR3 loop reads CASSWDGTPGNTIYF. The CDR3 nucleotides are TGCGCCAGCAGCTGGGACGGGACACCAGGAAACACCATATATTTT. This chain links TRBV5-1 with TRBJ1-3; possibly TRBD1 for D (6 bases). Germline CDR1 SGHRS, CDR2 YFSETQ. The CDR3 consists of 15 residues. The V end was cut by 3 bases, the J end by 4 bases, with 14 bases between.